The following is a T cell receptor beta chain sequence with its context. This sample stems from a study of blood T cell repertoires in COVID-19. CDR3 length: 14 residues. V was cut by 6 bases and J by 2 bases, with 12 bases left in between. Germline CDR1 SNHLY, CDR2 FYNNEI. Libraries were prepared by immunoSEQ multiplex PCR; TCRdb keeps only in-frame clonotypes and omits some of them. The table records some 170,000 clones, over 70% of them present only once. The chain couples TRBV2 to TRBJ2-3, with a weak D call TRBD1 (6 bases). The sequencing input was peripheral blood. This clonotype originated in a man in his 70s with acute or convalescent COVID-19. Here the CDR3 reads CASSLTGPTDTQYF. The CDR3 coding sequence is TGTGCCAGCAGCCTGACAGGACCCACAGATACGCAGTATTTT.